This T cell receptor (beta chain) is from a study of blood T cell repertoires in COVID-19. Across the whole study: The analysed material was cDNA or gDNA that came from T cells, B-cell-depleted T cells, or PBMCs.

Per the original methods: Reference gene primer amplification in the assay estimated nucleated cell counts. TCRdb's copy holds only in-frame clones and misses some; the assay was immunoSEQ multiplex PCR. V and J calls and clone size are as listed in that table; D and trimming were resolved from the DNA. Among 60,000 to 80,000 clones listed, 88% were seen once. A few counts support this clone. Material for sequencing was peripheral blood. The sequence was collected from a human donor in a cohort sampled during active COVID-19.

CDR3 residues: CAIMRGQGNSPLHF. The CDR3 DNA reads as TGTGCCATCATGAGGGGGCAGGGGAATTCACCCCTCCACTTT. V and J are TRBV10-3 and TRBJ1-6; 7 bases match TRBD1. The germline CDR1 and CDR2 sequences are ENHRY and SYGVKD. There are 14 residues in the CDR3. Losses at the gene ends were 7 bases for V and 7 bases for J; bases not matched to a gene: 7.